This T cell receptor (beta chain) was sequenced for a study of OX40 agonist ivuxolimab in advanced cancers. Autoimmune disease history or systemic immunosuppression led to patients being barred. Generated by immunoSEQ multiplex PCR, the TCRdb table keeps only in-frame clones and is missing some. Of fewer than 4,000 clones listed, roughly nine tenths are singletons. Germline assignment: CDR1 SGHAT and CDR2 FQDESV (reference sequence). CDR3 size: 15 residues. V was clipped by 6 bases and J by 8 bases, with 23 bases between them. The clonotype comes from an adult with an advanced solid tumor such as melanoma, head and neck, liver or kidney cancer. Sequencing was performed on CD4+ or CD8+ T cells sorted from blood, taken in a trial of the OX40 agonist ivuxolimab. This chain uses TRBV11-1 with TRBJ2-7; TRBD1 or TRBD2 may be the D gene (5 bases each). CDR3: CASSTAGTSAFKQYF. CDR3 DNA: TGTGCCAGCAGTACGGCCGGGACCAGCGCTTTTAAGCAGTACTTC.